Listed here are 18 T cell receptor beta chains from one sample, sequenced in a study of cytomegalovirus exposure and HLA in healthy donors. Primers for the PCR totalled 60 Vbeta and 13 Jbeta. Assay: immunoSEQ multiplex PCR; the TCRdb copy retains only in-frame clones and omits some. The data hold approximately 150,000 clones, with 70% observed a single time. The sample consisted of PBMCs. These receptors were obtained from a man aged 18 to 29 in good health and CMV-seropositive.

V and J are TRBV5-1 and TRBJ1-6, with no clear D. Germline CDR1 SGHRS, CDR2 YFSETQ. The V end was cut by 3 bases, the J end by 7 bases, with 11 bases between. The CDR3 sequence is 14 residues long. In DNA, the CDR3 is TGCGCCAGCAGCTACGGAACAGAAAATTCACCCCTCCACTTT. Protein: CASSYGTENSPLHF.

The chain recombines TRBV7-8 with TRBJ2-5, with D unclear. Germline CDR1 SGHVS, CDR2 FQNEAQ. This CDR3 spans 14 amino acids. The V end lost 0 bases, the J end lost 0 bases, and 5 bases lay between the germline ends. CDR3 bases: TGTGCCAGCAGCTTAGCCCTGTACCAAGAGACCCAGTACTTC. The encoded protein is CASSLALYQETQYF.

This clone was counted once. This chain connects TRBV5-1 to TRBJ2-5; the D is unclear. The germline V and J ends were trimmed by 3 bases and 5 bases, with 14 bases remaining between them. The CDR3 is 14 residues long. Germline V gives CDR1 SGHRS, CDR2 YFSETQ. The CDR3 nucleotides read TGCGCCAGCAGCTCGCGGTCCGGCGAGGAGACCCAGTACTTC. The encoded protein is CASSSRSGEETQYF. Full variable domain (outside the CDR3, taken from reference TRBV5-1 and TRBJ2-5): KAGVTQTPRYLIKTRGQQVTLSCSPISGHRSVSWYQQTPGQGLQFLFEYFSETQRNKGNFPGRFSGRQFSNSRSEMNVSTLELGDSALYLCASSSRSGEETQYFGPGTRLLVL.

This clone appeared a few times. CDR3 in DNA: TGCGCCAGCAGCCAAGAGCTAGCCTACGAGCAGTACGTC. Protein sequence: CASSQELAYEQYV. V gene TRBV4-1 combines with J gene TRBJ2-7, with no clear D. Looked up from germline, CDR1 is MGHRA and CDR2 is YSYEKL. This CDR3 is 13 amino acids long. V was clipped by 0 bases and J by 2 bases, with 5 bases between them.

The chain combines TRBV11-3 with TRBJ2-3, with 7 bases matching TRBD1. V lost 5 bases and J lost 1; bases outside the gene matches: 15. CDR3 length equals 18 residues. CDR1 and CDR2 (germline): SGHNT, YENEEA. The CDR3 coding sequence is TGTGCCAGCAGCGTACCTATTCGGTGGGGGACAGGCACAGATACGCAGTATTTT. It yields the protein CASSVPIRWGTGTDTQYF. Variable domain in full (rest from reference TRBV11-3 and TRBJ2-3): EAGVVQSPRYKIIEKKQPVAFWCNPISGHNTLYWYLQNLGQGPELLIRYENEEAVDDSQLPKDRFSAERLKGVDSTLKIQPAELGDSAVYLCASSVPIRWGTGTDTQYFGPGTRLTVL.

This clone was seen many times. The genes are TRBV2 and TRBJ2-6; tentative D call: TRBD1 (6 bases). The V end lost 7 bases, the J end lost 2 bases, and 12 bases lay between the germline ends. CDR1 is SNHLY and CDR2 is FYNNEI in the germline V gene. CDR3 size: 15 residues. The CDR3 spells CASTPDRTGANVLTF. As DNA, the CDR3 is TGTGCCAGCACCCCCGACAGGACTGGGGCCAACGTCCTGACTTTC.

The chain employs TRBV5-1 and TRBJ1-1, with D unresolved. The length of the CDR3 is 16 residues. V was cut by 0 bases and J by 0 bases, with 12 bases left in between. The V gene's germline CDR1 is SGHRS and CDR2 YFSETQ. The CDR3 spells CASSLELGGMNTEAFF. For the CDR3, the DNA is TGCGCCAGCAGCTTGGAGTTGGGAGGCATGAACACTGAAGCTTTCTTT. The whole variable domain, remainder taken from reference TRBV5-1 and TRBJ1-1, is KAGVTQTPRYLIKTRGQQVTLSCSPISGHRSVSWYQQTPGQGLQFLFEYFSETQRNKGNFPGRFSGRQFSNSRSEMNVSTLELGDSALYLCASSLELGGMNTEAFFGQGTRLTVV.

The CDR3 DNA is TGTGCTAGTGGTCCTGCGGGAAGGGAGCAGTATTTT. Encoded protein: CASGPAGREQYF. J is TRBJ2-3 and V is TRBV12-5, with D maybe TRBD2 (6 bases). Germline V gene lookup returns CDR1 LGHNT and CDR2 FRNRAP. The CDR3 contains 12 residues. The V end lost 5 bases, the J end lost 11 bases, and 14 bases lay between the germline ends.

This clone appeared a single time. The rearrangement uses TRBV2 and TRBJ2-3, with a weak D call TRBD1 (5 bases). V was shortened by 7 bases and J by 4 bases, with 18 bases between the two germline ends. CDR1 is SNHLY and CDR2 is FYNNEI in the germline V gene. This CDR3 contains 15 residues. The CDR3 here is CASTVRWGQADTQYF. The CDR3 DNA sequence: TGTGCCAGCACCGTGAGGTGGGGCCAAGCAGATACGCAGTATTTT.

The chain couples TRBV7-9 to TRBJ2-3; weak D call: TRBD2 (6 bases). Trimming stripped 4 bases from V and 2 bases from J, with 16 bases between. Germline values: CDR1 SEHNR, CDR2 FQNEAQ (reference sequence). This CDR3 is 16 amino acids long. The CDR3 loop is CASSSGGDSITDTQYF. CDR3 nucleotide sequence: TGTGCCAGCAGCTCCGGCGGGGATTCCATCACAGATACGCAGTATTTT.

The V call is TRBV11-2, the J call TRBJ1-4; 9 positions match TRBD1. This CDR3 comprises 15 residues. CDR1 and CDR2 (germline): SGHAT, FQNNGV. V was pared by 2 bases and J by 10 bases, with 8 bases of the junction left unmatched. The CDR3 coding sequence is TGTGCCAGCAGCTTAAACCCTGACAGGGGGGTAAAACTGTTTTTT. Its translation: CASSLNPDRGVKLFF.

The rearrangement links TRBV18 to TRBJ2-7, with a tentative D call TRBD1 (6 bases). Deletions cut 1 base from V and 3 bases from J, with 13 bases between. Looked up from germline, CDR1 is KGHSH and CDR2 is LQKENI. There are 15 residues in the CDR3. For the CDR3, the DNA is TGTGCCAGCTCACCACGGGACATCAACGTCTACGAGCAGTACGTC. Translating gives CASSPRDINVYEQYV.

This chain joins TRBV14 and TRBJ2-5; 7 nucleotides agree with TRBD1. Losses at the gene ends were 4 bases for V and 7 bases for J; bases not matched to a gene: 6. Germline V lookup: CDR1 SGHDN, CDR2 FVKESK. This CDR3 is built from 13 residues. The CDR3 protein is CASSPQGLGTQYF. In DNA, the CDR3 is TGTGCCAGCAGCCCACAGGGGCTCGGGACCCAGTACTTC.

This clone has only one observation. V and J are TRBV6-6 and TRBJ2-5, with 9 bases aligning to TRBD1. In germline, CDR1 is MNHNY, CDR2 SVGAGI (reference sequence). V gave up 4 bases and J gave up 5 bases; unmatched junction bases: 5. This CDR3 spans 14 amino acids. In DNA form, the CDR3 reads TGTGCCAGCAGTTTGGACAGGGGACCGGAGACCCAGTACTTC. Encoded protein: CASSLDRGPETQYF.

The chain uses TRBV5-4 and TRBJ1-1; 7 positions match TRBD1. This CDR3 spans 16 amino acids. J gave up 3 bases and V 2 bases, and 10 bases lay outside the gene matches. Germline V CDR1 and CDR2: SGHNT, YYREEE (reference sequence). This chain's CDR3 is CASSFIQGRGHTEAFF. CDR3 bases: TGTGCCAGCAGCTTTATCCAGGGAAGGGGGCACACTGAAGCTTTCTTT. The whole variable domain, remainder taken from reference TRBV5-4 and TRBJ1-1, is ETGVTQSPTHLIKTRGQQVTLRCSSQSGHNTVSWYQQALGQGPQFIFQYYREEENGRGNFPPRFSGLQFPNYSSELNVNALELDDSALYLCASSFIQGRGHTEAFFGQGTRLTVV.

This clone was counted once. The CDR3 region is CASSRRDRGLSGANVLTF. The CDR3 coding sequence is TGCGCCAGCAGCCGCCGGGACAGGGGGCTCTCTGGGGCCAACGTCCTGACTTTC. This rearrangement joins TRBV5-1 to TRBJ2-6; TRBD1 agrees at 12 bases. Germline V gene sequence: CDR1 SGHRS, CDR2 YFSETQ. The junction had 5 bases not matched to a gene; V was cut back by 4 bases and J by 0 bases. The CDR3 is 18 amino acids.

This clone has only a few counts. V gene TRBV6-1 combines with J gene TRBJ2-1; 10 bases fit TRBD1. The CDR3 sequence is 15 residues long. Trimming cost V 4 bases and J 4 bases; bases outside gene matches: 4. Germline-derived CDR1 and CDR2 are MNHNS and SASEGT. This CDR3 is CASSGQGAVYNEQFF. The DNA for the CDR3 is TGTGCCAGCAGTGGACAGGGGGCGGTTTACAATGAGCAGTTCTTC.

This chain connects TRBV27 to TRBJ2-5; TRBD2 matches at 8 bases. The CDR3 covers 17 residues. Germline loops: CDR1 MNHEY, CDR2 SMNVEV (reference sequence). V shed 6 bases and J 0 bases; nucleotides not matched to a gene: 12. CDR3 nucleotide sequence: TGTGCCAGCAGAGCGGGGGTTACATTTGAGTACCAAGAGACCCAGTACTTC. Its translation: CASRAGVTFEYQETQYF.